This passage covers 21 T cell receptor beta chains from one sample sequenced in a study of cytomegalovirus exposure and HLA in healthy donors. The repertoire was sequenced with immunoSEQ multiplex PCR; TCRdb's copy has only in-frame clones and lacks some. Of under 400,000 clones in the sample, roughly 88% were seen once. Source material: PBMCs. The source of these receptors is a woman aged 18 to 35 in good health and CMV-seronegative.

This clone was found once. V usage is TRBV25-1 and J usage is TRBJ2-5; 7 bases are shared with TRBD2. V was clipped by 1 base and J by 5 bases; unmatched bases: 4. The CDR3 is 14 residues long. Germline V gives CDR1 MGHDK, CDR2 SYGVNS. The DNA of the CDR3 is TGTGCCAGCAGTGAATGGGGAGGGGCCGAGACCCAGTACTTC. Translated, it gives CASSEWGGAETQYF.

The rearrangement links TRBV30 to TRBJ2-5; D call uncertain. The CDR3 contains 14 residues. Germline V lookup: CDR1 GTSNPN, CDR2 SVGIG (reference sequence). Trimming shortened V by 4 bases and J by 2 bases, and 14 bases separated the two germline ends. In DNA form, the CDR3 reads TGTGCCTGGAATCGGTTGGGCCCACAAGAGACCCAGTACTTC. Its protein product is CAWNRLGPQETQYF.

The table lists this clone with a few counts. CDR3 DNA: TGTGCCAGCAGCCACTGGGGGGTTGACGAGCAGTACTTC. Translation gives CASSHWGVDEQYF. This sequence joins TRBV4-2 and TRBJ2-7; a weak D match, TRBD2 (6 bases). V gave up 3 bases and J gave up 5 bases, with 11 bases separating them. The CDR3 totals 13 residues. Germline CDR1 and CDR2: LGHNA and YNFKEQ.

The gene calls are TRBV5-6 and TRBJ1-1; no clear D. Germline V lookup: CDR1 SGHDT, CDR2 YYEEEE. V was trimmed by 4 bases and J by 8 bases, leaving 12 bases between them. The CDR3 loop spans 12 amino acids. CDR3 DNA sequence: TGTGCCAGCAGCGGGCCCCCCAGCGAAGCTTTCTTT. This encodes CASSGPPSEAFF.

The chain is built from TRBV19 and TRBJ2-3; 8 positions match TRBD2. J gave up 6 bases and V 8 bases, and 13 bases lay outside the gene matches. The CDR3 has 15 residues. Germline assignment: CDR1 LNHDA and CDR2 SQIVND (reference sequence). In DNA, the CDR3 is TGTGCCAGTCGCCCTCAAGCGGGGGCGGGGGATACGCAGTATTTT. Translated, it gives CASRPQAGAGDTQYF.

This sequence joins TRBV11-2 and TRBJ1-2; the D is unclear. This CDR3 spans 13 amino acids. Germline CDR1 SGHAT, CDR2 FQNNGV. V was pared by 1 base and J by 6 bases, with 9 bases between. The chain's CDR3 is CASSLAGKDGYTF. The CDR3 nucleotides are TGTGCCAGCAGCTTAGCGGGAAAAGATGGCTACACCTTC.

CDR3 nucleotides: TGCGCCAGCAGCCGCTCCCTAGCGGGGGGGGAAGATACGCAGTATTTT. It encodes CASSRSLAGGEDTQYF. The chain is built from TRBV5-1 and TRBJ2-3, with 12 bases identical to TRBD2. Germline CDR1 reads SGHRS; CDR2 reads YFSETQ. V dropped 4 bases and J dropped 5; count of bases not matched to a gene: 8. The length of the CDR3 is 16 residues. Combining the CDR3 with reference TRBV5-1 and TRBJ2-3 gives the whole variable domain KAGVTQTPRYLIKTRGQQVTLSCSPISGHRSVSWYQQTPGQGLQFLFEYFSETQRNKGNFPGRFSGRQFSNSRSEMNVSTLELGDSALYLCASSRSLAGGEDTQYFGPGTRLTVL.

The genes are TRBV28 and TRBJ1-1; 8 bases agree with TRBD1. Germline values: CDR1 MDHEN, CDR2 SYDVKM. The V gene end was trimmed by 5 bases and the J gene end by 0 bases; junction bases not matched to a gene: 8. The CDR3 spans 16 residues. CDR3 in amino acids: CASSPRTGRLNTEAFF. The CDR3 DNA is TGTGCCAGCAGTCCCCGGACAGGGAGGTTGAACACTGAAGCTTTCTTT. Using reference TRBV28 and TRBJ1-1 for the parts outside the CDR3, the full variable domain is DVKVTQSSRYLVKRTGEKVFLECVQDMDHENMFWYRQDPGLGLRLIYFSYDVKMKEKGDIPEGYSVSREKKERFSLILESASTNQTSMYLCASSPRTGRLNTEAFFGQGTRLTVV.

This clone was detected only once. The chain links TRBV18 to TRBJ2-2; D not resolved. The CDR3 contains 13 residues. Germline assignment: CDR1 KGHSH and CDR2 LQKENI. V was clipped by 3 bases and J by 8 bases, with 10 bases between them. CDR3 in DNA: TGTGCCAGCTCACCGGAGTATAGAGGGGAGCTGTTTTTT. This sequence encodes CASSPEYRGELFF.

The chain employs TRBV29-1 and TRBJ2-7, with 8 nucleotides matching TRBD2. Germline V gene lookup returns CDR1 SQVTM and CDR2 ANQGSEA. CDR3 length: 16 residues. Losses at the gene ends were 1 base for V and 4 bases for J; bases not matched to a gene: 12. DNA of the CDR3: TGCAGCGTTGAAGGTTATTTAGCGGGAAGCTTGTACGAGCAGTACTTC. Translated, it gives CSVEGYLAGSLYEQYF.

The chain is built from TRBV19 and TRBJ2-7; TRBD2 agrees at 9 bases. This CDR3 region has 14 residues. Germline V gives CDR1 LNHDA, CDR2 SQIVND (reference sequence). V was clipped by 6 bases and J by 0 bases; unmatched bases: 3. This chain's CDR3 is CASRHSGGSYEQYF. CDR3 in DNA: TGTGCCAGTAGGCATAGCGGGGGCTCCTACGAGCAGTACTTC.

This chain's CDR3 is CASSQDKSGGGPDTQYF. CDR3 DNA sequence: TGCGCCAGCAGCCAAGATAAGAGCGGGGGGGGGCCAGATACGCAGTATTTT. The chain combines TRBV4-1 with TRBJ2-3, with 10 positions matching TRBD2. The CDR3 runs 17 residues. After removal of 0 bases from V and 4 bases from J, the junction contained 7 bases not matched to a gene. The germline V gene encodes CDR1 MGHRA and CDR2 YSYEKL.

This clone was counted a single time. This rearrangement joins TRBV4-1 to TRBJ2-2, with D perhaps matching TRBD1 (6 bases). CDR3 length: 14 amino acids. CDR1 is MGHRA, CDR2 YSYEKL, per germline. V dropped 7 bases and J dropped 2 bases, with 11 bases sitting between them. CDR3 sequence reads: CASNRVLNTGELFF. CDR3 nucleotide sequence: TGCGCCAGCAACAGGGTTTTAAACACCGGGGAGCTGTTTTTT.

The chain has TRBV5-1 and TRBJ2-3, with D possibly TRBD2 on 5 matching bases. Trimming cost V 3 bases and J 2 bases, with 13 bases left between them. In germline, CDR1 is SGHRS, CDR2 YFSETQ. The CDR3 is 15 residues long. In nucleotides, the CDR3 is TGCGCCAGCAGCTCTAACGGACTTTCCACAGATACGCAGTATTTT. Its protein product is CASSSNGLSTDTQYF. The full variable domain, its missing parts supplied by reference TRBV5-1 and TRBJ2-3, is KAGVTQTPRYLIKTRGQQVTLSCSPISGHRSVSWYQQTPGQGLQFLFEYFSETQRNKGNFPGRFSGRQFSNSRSEMNVSTLELGDSALYLCASSSNGLSTDTQYFGPGTRLTVL.

This chain joins TRBV18 and TRBJ1-2, with 10 bases that match TRBD1. Trimming removed 6 bases from V and 7 bases from J; junction bases left unmatched: 14. The CDR3 is 16 residues long. CDR1 is KGHSH, CDR2 LQKENI, per germline. Here the CDR3 DNA reads TGTGCCAGCTCCCAAGGGGAGTACGACAGGGGGCCTGGCTACACCTTC. It translates to CASSQGEYDRGPGYTF.

This rearrangement joins TRBV5-1 to TRBJ2-5, with 8 nucleotides matching TRBD2. Germline CDR1 and CDR2: SGHRS and YFSETQ. CDR3 length equals 14 residues. J was trimmed by 4 bases and V by 4 bases; bases with no gene match: 6. CDR3 residues: CASSAGGALETQYF. The DNA for the CDR3 is TGCGCCAGCAGCGCCGGGGGGGCACTAGAGACCCAGTACTTC.

This clone was recorded a few times. V gene TRBV28 combines with J gene TRBJ2-7; 11 bases agree with TRBD2. CDR3 length: 13 residues. The V segment lost 6 bases and the J segment 3 bases; nucleotides outside the gene matches: 1. Per the germline V gene, CDR1 is MDHEN and CDR2 is SYDVKM. CDR3 DNA: TGTGCCAGCAGCGGGACTAGCGGCTACGAGCAGTACTTC. Translated: CASSGTSGYEQYF. Full variable domain (outside the CDR3, taken from reference TRBV28 and TRBJ2-7): DVKVTQSSRYLVKRTGEKVFLECVQDMDHENMFWYRQDPGLGLRLIYFSYDVKMKEKGDIPEGYSVSREKKERFSLILESASTNQTSMYLCASSGTSGYEQYFGPGTRLTVT.

V usage is TRBV27 and J usage is TRBJ2-7, with 9 bases fitting TRBD2. J gave up 6 bases and V 2 bases, and 5 bases lay outside the gene matches. This CDR3 is 14 amino acids long. Germline values: CDR1 MNHEY, CDR2 SMNVEV (reference sequence). CDR3 sequence (DNA): TGTGCCAGCAGTTTACTTGCGGGAGGGCTCGAGCAGTACTTC. Amino acid sequence: CASSLLAGGLEQYF.

This chain connects TRBV18 to TRBJ1-4; 8 bases are a match to TRBD1. The germline gives CDR1 KGHSH, CDR2 LQKENI. The CDR3 runs to 16 residues. J lost 0 bases, V lost 3 bases, and 3 bases had no gene match. The CDR3 DNA is TGTGCCAGCTCACCCCTACAGGGGGCAACTAATGAAAAACTGTTTTTT. This gives the protein CASSPLQGATNEKLFF.

The chain recombines TRBV29-1 with TRBJ2-7, with 10 bases identical to TRBD1. The V gene's germline CDR1 is SQVTM and CDR2 ANQGSEA. V lost 2 bases, J lost 3 bases, and 7 bases stayed unmatched. The length of the CDR3 is 15 residues. CDR3 sequence: CSVETADRGFYEQYF. CDR3 in DNA: TGCAGCGTTGAAACCGCGGACAGGGGGTTCTACGAGCAGTACTTC.

This chain connects TRBV18 to TRBJ2-7; a possible D gene is TRBD2 (5 bases). V was cut by 0 bases and J by 4 bases, with 13 bases left in between. This CDR3 has 15 residues. Germline V gives CDR1 KGHSH, CDR2 LQKENI. The chain's CDR3 is CASSPPFAGLYEQYF. CDR3 nucleotide sequence: TGTGCCAGCTCACCACCGTTTGCGGGCCTTTACGAGCAGTACTTC.